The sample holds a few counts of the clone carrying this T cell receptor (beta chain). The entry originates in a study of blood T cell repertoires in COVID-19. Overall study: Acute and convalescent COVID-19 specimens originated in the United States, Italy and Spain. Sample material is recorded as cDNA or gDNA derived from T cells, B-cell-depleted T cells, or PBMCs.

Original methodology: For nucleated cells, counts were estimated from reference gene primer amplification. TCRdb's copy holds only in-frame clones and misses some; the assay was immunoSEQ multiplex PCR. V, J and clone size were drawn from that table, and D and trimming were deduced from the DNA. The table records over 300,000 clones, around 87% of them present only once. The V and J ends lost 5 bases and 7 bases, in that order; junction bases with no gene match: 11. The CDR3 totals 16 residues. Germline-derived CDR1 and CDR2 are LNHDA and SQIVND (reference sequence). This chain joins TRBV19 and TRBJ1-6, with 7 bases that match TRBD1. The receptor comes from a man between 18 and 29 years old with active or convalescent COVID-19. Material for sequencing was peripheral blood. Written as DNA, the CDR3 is TGTGCCAGTAGTCCGGGGGACAGTCATGGGAATTCACCCCTCCACTTT. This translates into CASSPGDSHGNSPLHF.